These 27 T cell receptor beta chains share one sample of origin, sequenced in a study of T cells in Graves' hyperthyroidism and ophthalmopathy. The investigators amplified TCR beta CDR3 regions from RNA transcripts. First-round RT-PCR targeting the TCR CDR3 was performed with the HTBI primer set. TCRdb re-called the multiplex PCR reads through MiXCR, storing one row per CDR3 protein. This sample carries 300,000 to 400,000 distinct CDR3 sequences, approximately 15% of them seen once, and the ten largest clones take 20% to 25%. Material: blood. The receptors come from a woman in her thirties with Graves' hyperthyroidism.

Ten or more counts support this clonotype. The chain joins TRBV30 to TRBJ2-7; 8 nucleotides line up with TRBD2. CDR3 length equals 13 residues. V shed 1 base and J 3 bases; nucleotides not matched to a gene: 2. Germline V CDR1 and CDR2: GTSNPN, SVGIG (reference sequence). CDR3 coding DNA: TGTGCCTGGAGTGGCGGGGGGAGCTACGAGCAGTACTTC. As protein: CAWSGGGSYEQYF.

The rearrangement links TRBV30 to TRBJ1-1; the D gene is possibly TRBD1 (6 bases). Germline V CDR1 and CDR2: GTSNPN, SVGIG (reference sequence). The CDR3 extends over 11 amino acids. Trimming stripped 3 bases from V and 8 bases from J, with 10 bases between. The CDR3 sequence: CAWRGGTEAFF. Here the CDR3 DNA reads TGTGCCTGGAGGGGAGGGACAGAAGCTTTCTTT.

V is TRBV5-1 and J is TRBJ2-1; 8 bases line up with TRBD2. V was clipped by 4 bases and J by 6 bases; unmatched bases: 9. This CDR3 spans 15 amino acids. The V gene's germline CDR1 is SGHRS and CDR2 YFSETQ. The CDR3 sequence is CASSPAGGPSNEQFF. Here the CDR3 DNA reads TGCGCCAGCAGCCCCGCGGGAGGACCCTCCAATGAGCAGTTCTTC.

This clonotype was counted only a few times. The chain uses TRBV6-1 and TRBJ2-2, with TRBD2 matching over 8 bases. Germline-derived CDR1 and CDR2 are MNHNS and SASEGT. This CDR3 is 14 amino acids long. The J segment lost 5 bases and the V segment lost 5 bases, leaving 4 bases of the junction unmatched. Here the CDR3 reads CASSRGLETGELFF. CDR3 nucleotides: TGTGCCAGCAGTAGGGGACTAGAAACCGGGGAGCTGTTTTTT.

This clonotype was observed a few times. The J gene is TRBJ2-7, the V gene TRBV7-9, with 10 bases that match TRBD2. Germline V gene sequence: CDR1 SEHNR, CDR2 FQNEAQ (reference sequence). Germline trimming cut 5 bases from V and 1 base from J; bases unmatched to any gene: 5. CDR3 length: 15 amino acids. The CDR3 DNA sequence: TGTGCCAGCAGCAAACCGGGACTAGCGTCCTACGAGCAGTACTTC. Translated: CASSKPGLASYEQYF.

This clonotype was observed a handful of times. The CDR3: CASSLRPGTYNEQFF. The CDR3 DNA is TGTGCCAGCAGCTTGCGCCCGGGAACCTACAATGAGCAGTTCTTC. The chain combines TRBV5-6 with TRBJ2-1, with D possibly matching TRBD2 (5 bases). This CDR3 is built from 15 residues. The V end lost 1 base, the J end lost 2 bases, and 10 bases lay between the germline ends. Germline V lookup: CDR1 SGHDT, CDR2 YYEEEE.

This clonotype was seen repeatedly, ten times or more. This chain uses TRBV27 with TRBJ1-2; D uncertain. The CDR3 runs to 13 residues. CDR1 and CDR2 from the germline V gene are MNHEY and SMNVEV (reference sequence). Trimming stripped 6 bases from V and 6 bases from J, with 14 bases between. The CDR3: CASRPGWRDGYTF. The CDR3 bases are TGTGCCAGCAGGCCGGGATGGAGAGATGGCTACACCTTC.

The chain recombines TRBV9 with TRBJ2-7; D is possibly TRBD2 (5 bases). The germline CDR1 and CDR2 sequences are SGDLS and YYNGEE. The germline V and J ends were trimmed by 6 bases and 3 bases, with 22 bases remaining between them. There are 16 residues in the CDR3. CDR3 nucleotide sequence: TGTGCCAGCAAACCCTGGATCCCGGGGAGTCTCTACGAGCAGTACTTC. It yields the protein CASKPWIPGSLYEQYF.

V is TRBV20-1 and J is TRBJ2-5, with 15 bases fitting TRBD2. J gave up 2 bases and V 8 bases, and 3 bases lay outside the gene matches. The CDR3 sequence is 14 residues long. The germline V gene has CDR1 DFQATT and CDR2 SNEGSKA (reference sequence). The CDR3 bases are TGCAGTTCAGGACTAGCGGGAGGGCAAGAGACCCAGTACTTC. It yields the protein CSSGLAGGQETQYF.

This clonotype was detected many times. This rearrangement joins TRBV29-1 to TRBJ2-1; 8 bases agree with TRBD2. J lost 3 bases, V lost 7 bases, and 8 bases had no gene match. Germline values: CDR1 SQVTM, CDR2 ANQGSEA. The CDR3 is 14 residues long. The CDR3 loop is CSAAGGLFYNEQFF. The CDR3 coding sequence is TGCAGCGCTGCGGGGGGACTCTTCTACAATGAGCAGTTCTTC.

This clonotype was counted at least ten times. The V and J genes are TRBV12-3 or TRBV12-4 and TRBJ2-2; D is uncertain. V was pared by 8 bases and J by 4 bases, with 14 bases between. This CDR3 is built from 14 residues. This CDR3 is CASHPQLITGELFF. CDR3 nucleotide sequence: TGTGCCAGCCACCCCCAACTTATCACCGGGGAGCTGTTTTTT.

V and J are TRBV4-3 and TRBJ1-2; D unresolved. V gave up 0 bases and J gave up 2 bases, with 10 bases separating them. The germline CDR1 and CDR2 sequences are LGHNA and YSLEER. The length of the CDR3 is 15 residues. The DNA of the CDR3 is TGCGCCAGCAGCCAAGATAGTGGGCAGAACTATGGCTACACCTTC. This gives the protein CASSQDSGQNYGYTF.

This clonotype has just a few counts. CDR3 protein: CASSYRVAAGGPYEQYF. CDR3 nucleotide sequence: TGTGCCAGCAGTTACCGAGTGGCAGCGGGAGGACCTTACGAGCAGTACTTC. The chain employs TRBV6-5 and TRBJ2-7; 9 positions match TRBD2. The CDR3 loop spans 17 amino acids. J lost 4 bases, V lost 2 bases, and 12 bases had no gene match. Germline lookup yields CDR1 MNHEY and CDR2 SVGAGI.

This clonotype has at least ten counts. The rearrangement joins TRBV29-1 to TRBJ2-3; no firm D call. CDR3 length: 12 residues. Between the trimmed V and J ends, which lost 3 bases and 0 bases, there was a span of 4 bases. Germline V gene lookup returns CDR1 SQVTM and CDR2 ANQGSEA. DNA for the CDR3: TGCAGCGTTGACTCAAGCACAGATACGCAGTATTTT. This sequence encodes CSVDSSTDTQYF.

This chain joins TRBV7-2 and TRBJ2-5; the D gene is possibly TRBD2 (6 bases). Germline V gene sequence: CDR1 SGHTA, CDR2 FQGNSA. V lost 5 bases and J 4 bases, leaving 29 bases between the germline ends. The CDR3 length is 19 residues. CDR3 amino acids: CASSILSGVVWDTRETQYF. CDR3 coding DNA: TGTGCCAGCAGCATCCTCTCGGGAGTGGTTTGGGATACAAGAGAGACCCAGTACTTC.

This clonotype was seen many times. V gene TRBV11-2 combines with J gene TRBJ2-1; TRBD2 aligns across 9 bases. The ends lost 5 bases at V and 0 bases at J; junction bases unmatched: 5. The CDR3 consists of 16 residues. CDR1 SGHAT and CDR2 FQNNGV come from the germline V gene. CDR3: CASSQAGGLSYNEQFF. The DNA for the CDR3 is TGTGCCAGCAGCCAAGCGGGAGGCCTCTCCTACAATGAGCAGTTCTTC.

This clonotype was seen ten or more times. The chain couples TRBV7-9 to TRBJ2-7; 10 bases are a match to TRBD2. CDR1 is SEHNR, CDR2 FQNEAQ, per germline (reference sequence). Germline trimming cut 1 base from V and 9 bases from J; bases unmatched to any gene: 15. The CDR3 contains 17 residues. The CDR3 protein is CASSLGDLAGAYGGQYF. CDR3 nucleotide sequence: TGTGCCAGCAGCTTAGGGGATCTAGCGGGAGCTTACGGGGGGCAGTACTTC. The full variable domain, in which reference TRBV7-9 and TRBJ2-7 provide the parts outside the CDR3, is DTGVSQNPRHKITKRGQNVTFRCDPISEHNRLYWYRQTLGQGPEFLTYFQNEAQLEKSRLLSDRFSAERPKGSFSTLEIQRTEQGDSAMYLCASSLGDLAGAYGGQYFGPGTRLTVT.

This clonotype was observed many times. The rearrangement uses TRBV19 and TRBJ1-2; maybe TRBD1 (6 bases). Trimming stripped 7 bases from V and 8 bases from J, with 17 bases between. Germline values: CDR1 LNHDA, CDR2 SQIVND (reference sequence). The CDR3 runs to 13 residues. The CDR3 sequence: CASNNRERSGYTF. The CDR3 DNA follows: TGTGCCAGTAATAACAGGGAACGTAGCGGCTACACCTTC.

A few counts support this clonotype. This sequence joins TRBV10-3 and TRBJ1-1; D might be TRBD1 (6 bases). The CDR3 extends over 13 amino acids. V was clipped by 3 bases and J by 8 bases, with 13 bases between them. The germline V gene has CDR1 ENHRY and CDR2 SYGVKD. CDR3 nucleotide sequence: TGTGCCATCAGTGAAGGGGGGGTTGGCGAAGCTTTCTTT. Translated, it gives CAISEGGVGEAFF.

The gene calls are TRBV7-2 and TRBJ2-7, with 10 bases fitting TRBD2. The germline V gene encodes CDR1 SGHTA and CDR2 FQGNSA. Losses at the gene ends were 5 bases for V and 12 bases for J; bases not matched to a gene: 16. CDR3 length equals 15 residues. The CDR3 nucleotides are TGTGCCAGCAGCGGGTCCGGAGGGAGCGGGAGGGCCCTGTACTTC. Translating gives CASSGSGGSGRALYF.

This clonotype was picked up many times. The V call is TRBV20-1, the J call TRBJ2-1; 9 bases are a match to TRBD2. The CDR3 length is 14 residues. Germline CDR1 is DFQATT and CDR2 is SNEGSKA (reference sequence). V dropped 0 bases and J dropped 9; count of bases not matched to a gene: 6. This CDR3 reads CSARDPRGGGEQFF. The CDR3 DNA is TGCAGTGCTAGAGATCCGCGGGGGGGTGGTGAGCAGTTCTTC.

This clonotype was recorded many times. The chain has TRBV20-1 and TRBJ2-7; TRBD2 agrees at 7 bases. Per germline, CDR1 DFQATT and CDR2 SNEGSKA (reference sequence). The ends lost 6 bases at V and 0 bases at J; junction bases unmatched: 8. CDR3 size: 14 residues. This CDR3 reads CSARDGRTSYEQYF. In DNA form, the CDR3 reads TGCAGTGCCCGGGACGGGAGGACCTCCTACGAGCAGTACTTC.

This clonotype came up a few times. The chain is built from TRBV10-1 and TRBJ2-3; no definite D call. The CDR3 is 12 amino acids. The germline CDR1 and CDR2 sequences are WNHNN and SYGVQD (reference sequence). Trimming stripped 2 bases from V and 7 bases from J, with 7 bases between. In DNA, the CDR3 is TGCGCCAGCAGTGAGGAATCCTATACGCAGTATTTT. Translation: CASSEESYTQYF.

This clonotype turned up a few times. This chain connects TRBV5-6 to TRBJ2-3, with 8 bases lining up with TRBD2. CDR3 length: 16 residues. CDR1 SGHDT and CDR2 YYEEEE come from the germline V gene. V lost 4 bases to trimming and J lost 0 bases; unmatched junction nucleotides: 7. The CDR3 loop is CASSPPGGVSTDTQYF. The CDR3 DNA reads as TGTGCCAGCAGCCCTCCCGGGGGGGTGAGCACAGATACGCAGTATTTT.

Concerning this clonotype: The junction does not match germline at one end; this may be a read error. This sequence joins TRBV5-1 and TRBJ1-1; no firm D call. The CDR3 sequence is 15 residues long. Germline assignment: CDR1 SGHRS and CDR2 YFSETQ. CDR3 sequence (DNA): TGTGCCAGCAGCTTAGGGTTACCGGAGAACACTGAAGCTTTCTTT. Amino acid sequence: CASSLGLPENTEAFF.

This clonotype was counted only a few times. This sequence joins TRBV2 and TRBJ2-1; tentative D call: TRBD1 (5 bases). The V end lost 0 bases, the J end lost 4 bases, and 10 bases lay between the germline ends. CDR1 and CDR2 from the germline V gene are SNHLY and FYNNEI. The CDR3 totals 15 residues. The CDR3 DNA reads as TGTGCCAGCAGTGAAGCGCAGACAGAATACAATGAGCAGTTCTTC. Protein product: CASSEAQTEYNEQFF.

The J gene is TRBJ1-1, the V gene TRBV28; unclear D gene. Trimming pared 6 bases from V and 14 bases from J, leaving 19 bases between. This CDR3 spans 12 amino acids. The germline V gene has CDR1 MDHEN and CDR2 SYDVKM. The CDR3 loop reads CASSYTRAHGFF. DNA of the CDR3: TGTGCCAGCAGCTACACCCGGGCCCACGGGTTCTTT.